The rows below give T cell receptor beta chains drawn from one sample of a study of T cells in Graves' hyperthyroidism and ophthalmopathy. TCRdb fed the multiplex PCR reads into MiXCR, producing one record per CDR3 protein. The sample has fewer than 550,000 distinct CDR3 sequences, approximately 25% seen once. Sequencing was carried out using blood. These receptors all come from a woman under 40 with Graves' ophthalmopathy. Each CDR3 is given without its conserved first and last residue.

>TRBJ2-7|TRBV28
ASSPTRLLAGVLREQY
>TRBJ1-5|TRBV9
ASCIGTALAYGNQPQH
>TRBJ2-7|TRBV7-2
ASSFLTQGGEQY
>TRBJ1-2|TRBV12-3/TRBV12-4
ASRPPPGTGGGYT
>TRBJ1-1|TRBV6-1
ASSEEGVNTEAF
>TRBJ2-5|TRBV7-9
ASSLNGLAQETQY
>TRBJ2-5|TRBV2
ASSEDNETQY
>TRBJ2-2|TRBV6-1
ASRAGLAGNTGELF
>TRBJ2-3|TRBV19
ASSMNLVADTQY
>TRBJ2-2|TRBV19
ASSISTPTEELF
>TRBJ2-7|TRBV20-1
SASRGPEREEQY
>TRBJ2-7|TRBV12-3/TRBV12-4
ASSLLAGPYEQY
>TRBJ1-2|TRBV12-3/TRBV12-4
ASSLETNSYGYT
>TRBJ2-5|TRBV6-5
ASSYPGRSTQETQY
>TRBJ2-7|TRBV20-1
SAMDGSLSSYEQY
>TRBJ2-7|TRBV12-3/TRBV12-4
ASSLNGGSYEQY
>TRBJ1-5|TRBV6-5
ASSFGQGGQPQH
>TRBJ2-7|TRBV7-9
ASSKDGTYEQY
>TRBJ1-5|TRBV7-2
ASSAQERGPWQPQH
>TRBJ1-1|TRBV6-2/TRBV6-3
ASSWGPWEAF
>TRBJ2-7|TRBV12-3/TRBV12-4
ASRLPGGSYEQY
>TRBJ1-1|TRBV29-1
SAARGETEAF
>TRBJ1-1|TRBV28
ASSWDLGLNTEAF
>TRBJ2-7|TRBV15
ATSRERGSYEQY
>TRBJ2-7|TRBV6-5
ASSSPRSSYEQY
>TRBJ2-7|TRBV6-1
ATRRIYEQY
>TRBJ1-1|TRBV29-1
SVEGGQGNEAF
>TRBJ1-1|TRBV11-2
ASRIPGQLNTEAF
>TRBJ1-6|TRBV2
ASSPGASNSPLH
>TRBJ2-5|TRBV6-2/TRBV6-3
ASRLQTGFQETQY
>TRBJ2-5|TRBV12-3/TRBV12-4
ASSFNWNLRGDQETQY
>TRBJ2-7|TRBV5-1
ASRFGQGENYEQY
>TRBJ1-5|TRBV12-5
ALGQSNQPQH
>TRBJ1-1|TRBV10-1
ASCHRGSAEAF
>TRBJ1-1|TRBV11-1
ASSSTLAGTGDYGAF
>TRBJ2-5|TRBV6-5
ASRALAGQETQY
>TRBJ2-2|TRBV7-2
ASSLVGSNTGELF
>TRBJ2-5|TRBV29-1
SVAGTGGLETQY
>TRBJ1-6|TRBV27
ASSFRFSYNSPLH
>TRBJ1-5|TRBV24-1
ATSDGGGADNQPQH
>TRBJ2-7|TRBV6-1
ASSVTGGRNEQY
>TRBJ2-7|TRBV2
ASRIGTATSYEQY
>TRBJ1-1|TRBV29-1
STDRGLTEAF
>TRBJ2-7|TRBV6-5
ASSYPGTSGDRLH
>TRBJ2-5|TRBV28
ASSRDRGPETQY
>TRBJ2-7|TRBV19
ASSSQGWYEQY
>TRBJ2-5|TRBV27
ASSFRRRETQY
>TRBJ2-6|TRBV6-2/TRBV6-3
ASSYVLAGFSGANVLT
>TRBJ1-2|TRBV6-1
ASSGDRRDNNYGYT
>TRBJ2-5|TRBV7-2
ASSLGPSSGGRRQETQY
>TRBJ2-7|TRBV6-2/TRBV6-3
ASSYLEGPASYEQY
>TRBJ2-2|TRBV6-5
ASSYSTSGGAGELF